Presented here are 3 T cell receptor beta chains from one specimen sequenced in a study of blood T cell repertoires in COVID-19 (dated by TCRdb to the early 2020s). Libraries came from the immunoSEQ multiplex PCR assay. As stored in TCRdb, this immuneACCESS dataset retains in-frame rearrangements with V and J assigned. A fraction of the clones does not appear; measured against another copy, unresolved V genes explain less than half of the discrepancy, and the remainder lacks a known reason. In this sample the table shows about 30,000 clones, 89% of which occur a single time. The ten biggest clones cover around 9.9% of the sample. Input material: peripheral blood. The source is a human donor in a cohort sampled during active COVID-19.

The rearrangement links TRBV7-2 to TRBJ1-1; 9 positions agree with TRBD1. Trimming cost V 1 base and J 1 base; bases outside gene matches: 1. CDR1 is SGHTA, CDR2 FQGNSA, per germline. This CDR3 region has 15 residues. The DNA of the CDR3 is TGTGCCAGCAGCTTAGTGGACAGGGGGAACACTGAAGCTTTCTTT. As protein: CASSLVDRGNTEAFF.

This chain connects TRBV4-2 to TRBJ1-1; TRBD1 aligns across 9 bases. V lost 2 bases and J lost 4; bases outside the gene matches: 14. Germline values: CDR1 LGHNA, CDR2 YNFKEQ. The CDR3 contains 18 residues. This CDR3 is CASSQTYRDRDLPTEAFF. The CDR3 DNA reads TGTGCCAGCAGCCAAACATACCGGGACAGGGACCTTCCCACTGAAGCTTTCTTT.

V gene TRBV5-1 combines with J gene TRBJ2-5; tentatively, D is TRBD1 (6 bases). Trimming stripped 2 bases from V and 0 bases from J, with 11 bases between. This CDR3 spans 15 amino acids. The germline V gene encodes CDR1 SGHRS and CDR2 YFSETQ. The CDR3 DNA reads TGCGCCAGCAGCTTCTTTACAGGGTACCAAGAGACCCAGTACTTC. Its translation is CASSFFTGYQETQYF.